The clone carrying this T cell receptor (beta chain) was seen repeatedly, ten times or more. The data are from a study of low-dose radiotherapy and immunotherapy resistance in tumors. Study as a whole: The study gave Cohort 2 1 Gy per fraction every two weeks, totaling 13 Gy over 26 weeks.

Indicated time point: before trial treatment. Nivolumab, ipilimumab, aspirin, low-dose cyclophosphamide and low-dose radiotherapy were given to donors. Inclusion covered patients whose advanced solid tumors lacked tumor-infiltrating lymphocytes. Per the germline V gene, CDR1 is MGHRA and CDR2 is YSYEKL. The length of the CDR3 is 17 residues. V shed 2 bases and J shed 0 bases, with 14 bases lying between them. TCRs were put through 20 PCR cycles of amplification with Phusion. A constant-region primer and the V-primer adapter served as the primer pair. Via MiXCR, TCRdb re-called the reads, giving one row per CDR3 protein. The data contain about 50,000 distinct CDR3 sequences, approximately 10% of them seen just once; the ten biggest clones take up approximately 6.2%.

The material sequenced was PBMCs, taken before treatment. The chain is built from TRBV4-1 and TRBJ1-5, with D tentatively TRBD1 (6 bases). This receptor was identified in a female donor with ovarian cancer. The CDR3, as DNA: TGCGCCAGCAGCCAAATCCAGGGGAGATATAGCAATCAGCCCCAGCATTTT. It codes for CASSQIQGRYSNQPQHF.